A single sample is the source of the 4 T cell receptor beta chains below, sequenced in a study of blood T cell repertoires in COVID-19. Only in-frame clones appear in the TCRdb table, and some are missing; sequencing was by immunoSEQ multiplex PCR. This table has around 220,000 clones, 87% appearing once. Sample: PBMCs or T cells enriched from blood (not recorded which). These receptors were taken from a woman aged 30 to 39 with acute COVID-19.

V usage is TRBV18 and J usage is TRBJ1-2, with TRBD1 as a possible D gene (5 bases). Trimming removed 0 bases from V and 4 bases from J, with 15 bases in between. The CDR3 contains 16 residues. The V gene's germline CDR1 is KGHSH and CDR2 LQKENI. CDR3 sequence (DNA): TGTGCCAGCTCACCACCGGCAGCGGGGCTCGTCTATGGCTACACCTTC. Encoded protein: CASSPPAAGLVYGYTF.

The CDR3 protein is CASSLYAVAGVGPDTQYF. The CDR3 coding sequence is TGTGCCAGCAGCTTATACGCGGTAGCGGGGGTCGGTCCAGATACGCAGTATTTT. The V and J genes are TRBV7-3 and TRBJ2-3, with 9 bases lining up with TRBD2. J gave up 4 bases and V 2 bases, and 13 bases lay outside the gene matches. The germline CDR1 and CDR2 sequences are SGHTA and FQGTGA. The CDR3 extends over 18 amino acids.

The chain is built from TRBV5-8 and TRBJ1-5; D gene ambiguous. The germline gives CDR1 SGHTS, CDR2 YDEGEE. V dropped 2 bases and J dropped 6 bases, with 9 bases sitting between them. CDR3 size: 13 residues. CDR3 amino acids: CASSFGIRQPQHF. The CDR3 DNA follows: TGTGCCAGCAGCTTCGGGATTCGTCAGCCCCAGCATTTT.

The chain uses TRBV5-8 and TRBJ2-3, with D possibly being TRBD2 (5 bases). CDR1 is SGHTS and CDR2 is YDEGEE in the germline V gene. The CDR3 runs 15 residues. The ends were cut back, 4 bases at V and 1 base at J, with 13 bases in the middle. The CDR3 region is CASSLMFGGTDTQYF. In DNA form, the CDR3 reads TGTGCCAGCAGCCTAATGTTCGGGGGCACAGATACGCAGTATTTT.